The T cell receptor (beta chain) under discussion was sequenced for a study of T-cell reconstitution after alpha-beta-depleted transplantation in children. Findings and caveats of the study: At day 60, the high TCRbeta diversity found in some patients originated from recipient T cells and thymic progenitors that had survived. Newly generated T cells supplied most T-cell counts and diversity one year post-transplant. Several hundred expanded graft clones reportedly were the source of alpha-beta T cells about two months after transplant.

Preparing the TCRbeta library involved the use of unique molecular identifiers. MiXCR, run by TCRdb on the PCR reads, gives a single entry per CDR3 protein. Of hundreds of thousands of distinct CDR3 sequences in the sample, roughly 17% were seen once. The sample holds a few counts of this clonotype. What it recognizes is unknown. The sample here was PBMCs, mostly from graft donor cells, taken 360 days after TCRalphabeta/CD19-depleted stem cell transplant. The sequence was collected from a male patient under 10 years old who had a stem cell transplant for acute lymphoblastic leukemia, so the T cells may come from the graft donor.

CDR3 bases: TGTGCCAGCAGCTCTTTAGCGGGAAGCTTCTACGAGCAGTACTTC. It yields the protein CASSSLAGSFYEQYF. The chain combines TRBV7-2 with TRBJ2-7; 8 nucleotides match TRBD2. V trimming: 4 bases; J trimming: 3 bases; junction bases outside the gene matches: 8. This CDR3 region has 15 residues. Germline CDR1 is SGHTA and CDR2 is FQGNSA.